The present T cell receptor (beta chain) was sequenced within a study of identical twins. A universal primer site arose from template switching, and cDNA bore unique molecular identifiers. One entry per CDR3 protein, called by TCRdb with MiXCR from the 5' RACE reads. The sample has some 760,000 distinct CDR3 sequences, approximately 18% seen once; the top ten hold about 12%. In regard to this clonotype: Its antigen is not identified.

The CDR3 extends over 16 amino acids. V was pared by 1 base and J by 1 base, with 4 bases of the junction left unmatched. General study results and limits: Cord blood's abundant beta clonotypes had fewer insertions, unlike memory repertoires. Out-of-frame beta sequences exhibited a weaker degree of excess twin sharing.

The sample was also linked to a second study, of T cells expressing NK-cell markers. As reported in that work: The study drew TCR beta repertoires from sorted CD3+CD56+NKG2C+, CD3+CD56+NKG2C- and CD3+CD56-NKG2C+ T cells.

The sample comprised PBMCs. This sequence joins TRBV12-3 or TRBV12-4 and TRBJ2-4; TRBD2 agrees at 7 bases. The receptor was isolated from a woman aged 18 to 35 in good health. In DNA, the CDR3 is TGTGCCAGCAGTTTAGGCGGTAGCGGGGCCAAAAACATTCAGTACTTC. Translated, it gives CASSLGGSGAKNIQYF.